Each of the 9 T cell receptor beta chains below was sequenced from the same sample in a study of T cell responses to AZD1222 COVID-19 vaccine. Assay: immunoSEQ multiplex PCR; the TCRdb copy retains only in-frame clones and omits some. Of about 160,000 clones detected, 88% appear once; the ten largest clones hold about 4.3%. The material sequenced was peripheral blood, taken 28 days after the second AZD1222 dose. These receptors all come from an adult who received the AZD1222 COVID-19 vaccine.

This chain joins TRBV4-1 and TRBJ1-2; D might be TRBD1 (5 bases). Per the germline V gene, CDR1 is MGHRA and CDR2 is YSYEKL. V lost 2 bases and J 4 bases, leaving 14 bases between the germline ends. The CDR3 is 15 residues long. CDR3 DNA: TGCGCCAGCAGCCAATACCTAGACAGTAGCTATGGCTACACCTTC. This sequence encodes CASSQYLDSSYGYTF.

The rearrangement joins TRBV4-1 to TRBJ1-1, with D possibly being TRBD1 (5 bases). The ends were cut back, 3 bases at V and 1 base at J, with 9 bases in the middle. The CDR3 length is 14 residues. Per germline, CDR1 MGHRA and CDR2 YSYEKL. As DNA, the CDR3 is TGCGCCAGCAGCCAGGCGAGGGGGAACACTGAAGCTTTCTTT. Translation: CASSQARGNTEAFF.

The chain links TRBV19 to TRBJ2-5; D might be TRBD1 (6 bases). V lost 11 bases to trimming and J lost 5 bases, with 18 bases between them. The CDR3 length is 13 residues. Germline lookup yields CDR1 LNHDA and CDR2 SQIVND (reference sequence). In DNA form, the CDR3 reads TGTGCCTCCAATACAGGGTTTGGGGAGACCCAGTACTTC. Protein sequence: CASNTGFGETQYF.

The chain carries TRBV6-5 and TRBJ1-1; a weak D match, TRBD1 (6 bases). The germline V gene has CDR1 MNHEY and CDR2 SVGAGI. The ends were cut back, 7 bases at V and 5 bases at J, with 20 bases in the middle. CDR3 length: 15 residues. The CDR3: CASTKGGPPKTEAFF. CDR3 in DNA: TGTGCCAGCACAAAGGGGGGGCCCCCCAAGACTGAAGCTTTCTTT.

V usage is TRBV27 and J usage is TRBJ2-4; perhaps TRBD2 as D (5 bases). V was shortened by 4 bases and J by 2 bases, with 24 bases between the two germline ends. This CDR3 spans 19 amino acids. The germline V gene encodes CDR1 MNHEY and CDR2 SMNVEV (reference sequence). CDR3 sequence (DNA): TGTGCCAGCAGTTCACTTTTACGCCGAGAGGAGGTCTCCAAAAACATTCAGTACTTC. As protein: CASSSLLRREEVSKNIQYF.

This sequence joins TRBV19 and TRBJ1-1, with 10 bases identical to TRBD1. Trimming cost V 3 bases and J 12 bases; bases outside gene matches: 7. The CDR3 contains 13 residues. Germline V CDR1 and CDR2: LNHDA, SQIVND (reference sequence). In DNA, the CDR3 is TGTGCCAGTAGTATGGGACAGGGGAGGATATCTTTCTTT. It yields the protein CASSMGQGRISFF.

The chain employs TRBV3-1 (or the pseudogene TRBV3-2) and TRBJ2-1, with D possibly being TRBD1 (6 bases). This CDR3 spans 16 amino acids. V gave up 1 base and J gave up 6 bases, with 16 bases separating them. Germline V CDR1 and CDR2: LGHDT, YNNKEL (reference sequence). CDR3 sequence reads: CASSQGSLGQTNEQFF. In DNA form, the CDR3 reads TGTGCCAGCAGCCAAGGGTCACTTGGACAGACCAATGAGCAGTTCTTC.

V usage is TRBV2 and J usage is TRBJ1-3; TRBD1 is a possible D gene (5 bases). Germline lookup yields CDR1 SNHLY and CDR2 FYNNEI. The CDR3 contains 15 residues. Trimming removed 4 bases from V and 2 bases from J, with 12 bases in between. CDR3 sequence (DNA): TGTGCCAGCAGTGGGGACCCACCGACTGGAAACACCATATATTTT. Translating it yields CASSGDPPTGNTIYF. Based on the CDR3 plus reference TRBV2 and TRBJ1-3, the full variable domain is EPEVTQTPSHQVTQMGQEVILRCVPISNHLYFYWYRQILGQKVEFLVSFYNNEISEKSEIFDDQFSVERPDGSNFTLKIRSTKLEDSAMYFCASSGDPPTGNTIYFGEGSWLTVV.

The chain recombines TRBV4-2 with TRBJ1-1, with 7 bases identical to TRBD1. This CDR3 spans 15 amino acids. Per germline, CDR1 LGHNA and CDR2 YNFKEQ. V lost 1 base to trimming and J lost 5 bases; unmatched junction nucleotides: 7. The CDR3 sequence: CASSQARQGETEAFF. The CDR3 nucleotides are TGTGCCAGCAGCCAAGCCCGACAGGGTGAGACTGAAGCTTTCTTT.